The 27 T cell receptor beta chains listed next were all sequenced from one sample in a study of blood T cells in healthy people across ages. Alongside a J-beta primer mix, a sample-barcoded 5' primer served in a second PCR lasting about 7 to 11 cycles. TCRdb analysed the 5' RACE reads with MiXCR anew, one entry per CDR3 protein. The sample holds roughly 500,000 distinct CDR3 sequences, nearly 25% seen once. These same records also appear under a second study, on T cells of mothers and their children.

Sequencing was done on a sample of blood. All receptors come from a boy younger than 18 in good health.

This clonotype occurred a few times. The chain couples TRBV6-2 or TRBV6-3 to TRBJ2-5; 8 nucleotides agree with TRBD1. The J call may be in error: the DNA end matches TRBJ2-1 better. Per the germline V gene, CDR1 is MNHEY and CDR2 is SVGEGT. This CDR3 contains 14 residues. Here the CDR3 reads CASNLDRVVDEQFF. The CDR3, as DNA: TGTGCCAGCAACCTGGACAGGGTGGTTGATGAGCAGTTCTTC.

J is TRBJ1-2 and V is TRBV7-6; TRBD1 aligns across 8 bases. CDR3 length equals 17 residues. Germline V lookup: CDR1 SGHVS, CDR2 FNYEAQ. Unmatched junction bases numbered 11, after V lost 5 bases and J lost 0 bases. Written as DNA, the CDR3 is TGTGCCAGCAGCCCCCAACTCGGACAGGGAGCTAACTATGGCTACACCTTC. This gives the protein CASSPQLGQGANYGYTF.

This clonotype has more than one count but fewer than ten. The chain links TRBV20-1 to TRBJ2-7; TRBD1 matches at 12 bases. V shed 6 bases and J 7 bases; nucleotides not matched to a gene: 13. The CDR3 covers 15 residues. In germline, CDR1 is DFQATT, CDR2 SNEGSKA (reference sequence). The CDR3 DNA reads as TGCAGTGCCTTCCTCCCGGGACAGGGGGCGCGGGAGCAGTACTTC. This codes for CSAFLPGQGAREQYF.

The chain uses TRBV6-4 and TRBJ2-1; TRBD1 matches 9 bases. V shed 4 bases, J shed 2 bases, and the junction held 3 bases outside the gene matches. The CDR3 runs 15 residues. Germline CDR1 MRHNA, CDR2 SNTAGT. Written as DNA, the CDR3 is TGTGCCAGCAGTGGCGGACAGGGGACCTACAATGAGCAGTTCTTC. Its translation: CASSGGQGTYNEQFF.

The chain links TRBV12-3 or TRBV12-4 to TRBJ1-2, with D tentatively TRBD1 (6 bases). Trimming pared 7 bases from V and 0 bases from J, leaving 15 bases between. The CDR3 is 15 amino acids. CDR3 DNA sequence: TGTGCCAGCACCTTAAGGGGGGCAGCTAACTATGGCTACACCTTC. Translation: CASTLRGAANYGYTF.

The rearrangement uses TRBV7-2 and TRBJ2-4, with D possibly called TRBD1 or TRBD2 (5 bases each). The CDR3 runs 15 residues. The germline V gene has CDR1 SGHTA and CDR2 FQGNSA. With 8 bases removed from V and 0 bases from J, the gap between germline ends came to 14 bases. The CDR3 nucleotides read TGTGCCAGCGCAGCCTCAGGGAGAGCCAAAAACATTCAGTACTTC. This sequence encodes CASAASGRAKNIQYF.

The chain employs TRBV6-6 and TRBJ2-2, with TRBD2 matching 7 bases. Germline CDR1 is MNHNY and CDR2 is SVGAGI (reference sequence). Unmatched junction bases numbered 4, after V lost 5 bases and J lost 1 base. This CDR3 has 15 residues. The CDR3 spells CASSAPGGNTGELFF. The CDR3, as DNA: TGTGCCAGCAGTGCCCCGGGGGGGAACACCGGGGAGCTGTTTTTT.

The chain combines TRBV6-2 or TRBV6-3 with TRBJ2-2; 12 nucleotides line up with TRBD1. CDR3 length equals 15 residues. Germline assignment: CDR1 MNHEY and CDR2 SVGEGT. Trimming at V came to 6 bases and at J to 5 bases, leaving 4 bases not matched to a gene. The CDR3 loop is CASRRDRGRTGELFF. The CDR3 DNA follows: TGTGCCAGCAGACGGGACAGGGGGCGGACCGGGGAGCTGTTTTTT.

The chain carries TRBV7-2 and TRBJ2-4; a weak D match, TRBD2 (5 bases). CDR3 length: 13 residues. V was cut by 9 bases and J by 5 bases, with 14 bases left in between. Germline values: CDR1 SGHTA, CDR2 FQGNSA. Written as DNA, the CDR3 is TGTGCCAGTCTCTCGGCCGGGGAAAACATTCAGTACTTC. Translating gives CASLSAGENIQYF.

In DNA, the CDR3 is TGTGCCAGCAGCTTACGGCCCGGGACACCTAAGGCCTCTGGAAACACCATATATTTT. It encodes CASSLRPGTPKASGNTIYF. The chain carries TRBV7-9 and TRBJ1-3, with TRBD1 as a possible D gene (6 bases). Germline V CDR1 and CDR2: SEHNR, FQNEAQ (reference sequence). Trimming took off 2 bases at V and 0 bases at J, with 20 bases between the two ends. This CDR3 spans 19 amino acids.

The rearrangement uses TRBV23-1 and TRBJ2-1; TRBD1 matches 9 bases. TRBV23-1 is noted as an ORF with a role that remains uncertain. CDR3 length: 15 residues. V was pared by 4 bases and J by 10 bases, with 11 bases of the junction left unmatched. The CDR3 bases are TGCGCCAGCAGTCTGGGACAGGGTAGAGAGGGGGAGCAGTTCTTC. Its protein is CASSLGQGREGEQFF.

This clonotype was detected only a few times. The chain is built from TRBV25-1 and TRBJ2-2; 8 nucleotides agree with TRBD2. Germline CDR1 and CDR2: MGHDK and SYGVNS. The CDR3 has 15 amino acids. V lost 4 bases and J lost 4; bases outside the gene matches: 5. CDR3: CASSVPSGSTGELFF. CDR3 nucleotides: TGTGCCAGCAGTGTTCCTAGCGGGTCCACCGGGGAGCTGTTTTTT. The full variable domain, rest sourced from reference TRBV25-1 and TRBJ2-2, is EADIYQTPRYLVIGTGKKITLECSQTMGHDKMYWYQQDPGMELHLIHYSYGVNSTEKGDLSSESTVSRIRTEHFPLTLESARPSHTSQYLCASSVPSGSTGELFFGEGSRLTVL.

This clonotype was seen only a few times. V usage is TRBV28 and J usage is TRBJ1-2; D gene unclear. This CDR3 is 15 amino acids long. Germline values: CDR1 MDHEN, CDR2 SYDVKM. V was trimmed by 1 base and J by 4 bases, leaving 13 bases between them. For the CDR3, the DNA is TGTGCCAGCAGTTTATCCGGGGTTTTCGGCTATGGCTACACCTTC. It specifies CASSLSGVFGYGYTF.

V usage is TRBV7-2 and J usage is TRBJ2-3; 11 positions agree with TRBD2. The CDR3 loop spans 16 amino acids. Germline V gene lookup returns CDR1 SGHTA and CDR2 FQGNSA. After removal of 5 bases from V and 6 bases from J, the junction contained 10 bases not matched to a gene. The CDR3 DNA reads as TGTGCCAGCAGCATCCGACTAGCGGGGAGCTTGGATACGCAGTATTTT. Its translation: CASSIRLAGSLDTQYF.

This chain links TRBV3-1 with TRBJ1-3; no definite D call. This CDR3 contains 12 residues. From germline, CDR1 is LGHDT and CDR2 YNNKEL (reference sequence). The V end was cut by 0 bases, the J end by 5 bases, with 2 bases between. The CDR3 sequence is CASSQERNTIYF. Written as DNA, the CDR3 is TGTGCCAGCAGCCAAGAGCGAAACACCATATATTTT.

This clonotype was found a few times. J is TRBJ2-1 and V is TRBV29-1; D gene unclear. Germline CDR1 SQVTM, CDR2 ANQGSEA. Trimming took 0 bases from V and 0 from J, leaving 15 bases between them. This CDR3 is built from 17 residues. The CDR3 spells CSVEDSGRQTSYNEQFF. CDR3 DNA sequence: TGCAGCGTTGAAGACTCCGGACGGCAGACCTCCTACAATGAGCAGTTCTTC.

The table lists this clonotype with a count of one. This chain connects TRBV18 to TRBJ1-1; 7 bases match TRBD1. V shed 2 bases and J 0 bases; nucleotides not matched to a gene: 6. The CDR3 has 16 residues. Germline V gene data show CDR1 as KGHSH and CDR2 as LQKENI. The CDR3 reads CASSPGAGGMNTEAFF. The CDR3 DNA follows: TGTGCCAGCTCACCAGGGGCAGGGGGAATGAACACTGAAGCTTTCTTT.

This chain connects TRBV7-2 to TRBJ2-2; TRBD1 agrees at 8 bases. The CDR3 has 16 amino acids. Germline CDR1 and CDR2: SGHTA and FQGNSA. V was clipped by 7 bases and J by 0 bases; unmatched bases: 7. The CDR3 sequence is CASKGGTGANTGELFF. The CDR3 DNA reads as TGTGCCAGCAAAGGGGGGACAGGCGCGAACACCGGGGAGCTGTTTTTT.

This clonotype was detected ten times or more. As DNA, the CDR3 is TGTGCCAGCAGTTTATGGACAGGGGACTACGAGCAGTACTTC. Residues: CASSLWTGDYEQYF. The rearrangement uses TRBV12-3 or TRBV12-4 and TRBJ2-7, with 9 bases fitting TRBD1. Trimming took 2 bases from V and 3 from J; bases not matched to a gene: 2. There are 14 residues in the CDR3.

This chain connects TRBV5-1 to TRBJ2-3, with 9 bases identical to TRBD2. The germline V gene has CDR1 SGHRS and CDR2 YFSETQ. This CDR3 contains 17 residues. The J segment lost 2 bases and the V segment lost 4 bases, leaving 11 bases of the junction unmatched. The chain's CDR3 is CASSPLSTSGNTDTQYF. DNA for the CDR3: TGCGCCAGCAGCCCTCTATCGACTAGCGGTAACACAGATACGCAGTATTTT.

This clonotype has only a few counts. The gene calls are TRBV20-1 and TRBJ2-5; D is unresolved. The V gene lost 0 bases and the J gene lost 1 base, with 12 bases spanning the gap. The CDR3 is 15 residues long. The germline V gene has CDR1 DFQATT and CDR2 SNEGSKA (reference sequence). The CDR3, as DNA: TGCAGTGCTAGAGATCGAGTCACAGCCCAAGAGACCCAGTACTTC. Translation gives CSARDRVTAQETQYF.

This clonotype has only a few counts. The rearrangement links TRBV4-2 to TRBJ2-5; D remains unclear. The end of the DNA fits TRBJ2-1 better, so the J call may be wrong. The germline V gene encodes CDR1 LGHNA and CDR2 YNFKEQ. The CDR3 length is 12 residues. The CDR3 reads CASSQERDEQFF. In nucleotides, the CDR3 is TGTGCCAGCAGCCAAGAGAGAGATGAGCAGTTCTTC.

A few counts support this clonotype. V is TRBV27 and J is TRBJ2-7; no clear D gene. V was shortened by 6 bases and J by 5 bases, with 8 bases between the two germline ends. Germline CDR1 reads MNHEY; CDR2 reads SMNVEV (reference sequence). This CDR3 has 11 amino acids. CDR3 nucleotides: TGTGCCAGCAGGTCGGCGAACGAGCAGTACTTC. Protein product: CASRSANEQYF.

This clonotype appeared a few times. This sequence joins TRBV7-9 and TRBJ2-5; D not resolved. The CDR3 covers 14 residues. V lost 1 base to trimming and J lost 3 bases, with 9 bases between them. Germline assignment: CDR1 SEHNR and CDR2 FQNEAQ (reference sequence). The CDR3 protein is CASSLVVREETQYF. DNA of the CDR3: TGTGCCAGCAGCTTAGTGGTCAGAGAAGAGACCCAGTACTTC.

The rearrangement uses TRBV6-5 and TRBJ2-1; 9 nucleotides align to TRBD1. This CDR3 spans 14 amino acids. Germline CDR1 reads MNHEY; CDR2 reads SVGAGI. The V segment lost 4 bases and the J segment 5 bases; nucleotides outside the gene matches: 3. The CDR3 loop reads CASSFGTGNNEQFF. The CDR3 nucleotides read TGTGCCAGCAGTTTCGGGACAGGGAACAATGAGCAGTTCTTC.

The rearrangement links TRBV7-2 to TRBJ2-2; 8 bases are a match to TRBD2. The CDR3 totals 15 residues. V lost 5 bases and J lost 2; bases outside the gene matches: 4. Germline V gene lookup returns CDR1 SGHTA and CDR2 FQGNSA. The CDR3 bases are TGTGCCAGCAGCCCCGGGAGGGGAAACACCGGGGAGCTGTTTTTT. It is translated as CASSPGRGNTGELFF.

CDR3 sequence: CASSPGDWRENYGYTF. In nucleotides, the CDR3 is TGTGCCAGCAGCCCCGGGGATTGGAGAGAGAACTATGGCTACACCTTC. The gene calls are TRBV28 and TRBJ1-2; no clear D gene. Germline V gives CDR1 MDHEN, CDR2 SYDVKM. The germline V and J ends were trimmed by 6 bases and 2 bases, with 19 bases remaining between them. CDR3 size: 16 residues.